Below, one TCR beta chain is given with its context. Regarding treatment: preoperative locoregional IRX-2 cytokine immunotherapy. Patients received preoperative, locoregional IRX-2 cytokine immunotherapy in a phase Ib study. CDR1 is LNHDA, CDR2 SQIVND, per germline (reference sequence). Deletions cut 1 base from V and 3 bases from J, with 10 bases between. The CDR3 length is 15 residues. Repertoires were generated with immunoSEQ multiplex PCR, while TCRdb's copy carries only in-frame clones and drops some. The sample yields roughly 6,000 clones, about 69% seen once. This specimen belongs to a study of preoperative IRX-2 immunotherapy in early breast cancer.

The TCR originated in a human donor with breast cancer. The chain uses TRBV19 and TRBJ1-5; D uncertain. The sample consisted of tumor tissue, taken before IRX-2 immunotherapy. The CDR3 coding sequence is TGTGCCAGTAGTATAGGGGCGCAGGTCAATCAGCCCCAGCATTTT. Translation gives CASSIGAQVNQPQHF.